These 23 T cell receptor beta chains were all obtained from the same sample, sequenced in a study of blood T cell repertoires in COVID-19. Sequencing used immunoSEQ multiplex PCR; TCRdb keeps in-frame clones, though not all of them. Of roughly 260,000 clones in the sample, approximately 92% were seen once. The sequenced sample was peripheral blood. These receptors came from a young adult with COVID-19, enrolled during active disease.

The V call is TRBV6-6, the J call TRBJ1-3, with D tentatively TRBD1 (5 bases). CDR1 is MNHNY, CDR2 SVGAGI, per germline (reference sequence). The V gene lost 6 bases and the J gene lost 2 bases, with 17 bases spanning the gap. The CDR3 extends over 16 amino acids. The CDR3 nucleotides read TGTGCCAGCAGGCCCCCAAGGACACTCACTGGAAACACCATATATTTT. The encoded protein is CASRPPRTLTGNTIYF.

CDR3 amino acids: CATSILAHGELFF. Written as DNA, the CDR3 is TGTGCCACCAGTATCCTAGCGCACGGGGAGCTGTTTTTT. J is TRBJ2-2 and V is TRBV24-1; D perhaps matches TRBD2 (6 bases). The CDR3 sequence is 13 residues long. In germline, CDR1 is KGHDR, CDR2 SFDVKD. Trimming left V 6 bases short and J 7 bases short, with 11 bases between.

This rearrangement joins TRBV5-1 to TRBJ1-4; D gene uncertain. Germline V lookup: CDR1 SGHRS, CDR2 YFSETQ. The CDR3 has 13 residues. The V and J ends lost 1 base and 8 bases respectively, with 9 bases between them. CDR3 in amino acids: CASSLPDGEKLFF. The CDR3 DNA sequence: TGCGCCAGCAGCTTGCCTGACGGGGAAAAACTGTTTTTT.

On this clone itself: This sample also contains other DNA sequences that code for the same CDR3. The chain combines TRBV4-1 with TRBJ2-7, with D unresolved. V was cut by 0 bases and J by 0 bases, with 9 bases left in between. The CDR3 contains 15 residues. CDR1 is MGHRA, CDR2 YSYEKL, per germline. Here the CDR3 reads CASSQDSGSSYEQYF. The CDR3 DNA reads as TGCGCCAGCAGCCAAGACTCAGGCAGCTCCTACGAGCAGTACTTC.

The chain has TRBV5-1 and TRBJ1-4; 10 bases align to TRBD1. J was trimmed by 8 bases and V by 3 bases; bases with no gene match: 4. The CDR3 is 14 amino acids. The germline V gene encodes CDR1 SGHRS and CDR2 YFSETQ. In DNA form, the CDR3 reads TGCGCCAGCAGCTGGGGGACAGGGGTAGAAAAACTGTTTTTT. Protein: CASSWGTGVEKLFF.

The chain joins TRBV19 to TRBJ2-1, with TRBD2 matching 11 bases. In germline, CDR1 is LNHDA, CDR2 SQIVND (reference sequence). There are 18 residues in the CDR3. Unmatched junction bases numbered 15, after V lost 10 bases and J lost 1 base. CDR3 sequence: CATKGSLAGDRSYNEQFF. DNA for the CDR3: TGTGCCACCAAGGGATCACTAGCGGGAGATCGGTCCTACAATGAGCAGTTCTTC.

This clone came up once. This rearrangement joins TRBV27 to TRBJ2-7; D is perhaps TRBD2 (6 bases). Deletions cut 0 bases from V and 3 bases from J, with 12 bases between. Germline-derived CDR1 and CDR2 are MNHEY and SMNVEV (reference sequence). CDR3 length equals 15 residues. The CDR3 DNA reads as TGTGCCAGCAGTTTATCACGCGGGATCGGCTACGAGCAGTACTTC. Protein sequence: CASSLSRGIGYEQYF.

The chain couples TRBV6-6 to TRBJ2-2, with 9 bases matching TRBD2. The ends lost 5 bases at V and 2 bases at J; junction bases unmatched: 9. The germline gives CDR1 MNHNY, CDR2 SVGAGI (reference sequence). The CDR3 loop spans 17 amino acids. The CDR3 DNA is TGTGCCAGCAGTCCCATCGCGGGAGGGCCTAACACCGGGGAGCTGTTTTTT. Protein product: CASSPIAGGPNTGELFF.

The chain combines TRBV6-5 with TRBJ2-7; perhaps TRBD1 as D (5 bases). V was pared by 7 bases and J by 2 bases, with 12 bases between. CDR1 is MNHEY, CDR2 SVGAGI, per germline. This CDR3 contains 13 residues. The CDR3 here is CASNRTKAYEQYF. The DNA of the CDR3 is TGTGCCAGCAATAGGACAAAAGCCTACGAGCAGTACTTC.

The gene calls are TRBV7-9 and TRBJ1-4; 7 bases agree with TRBD1. The trim removed 5 bases at V and 17 bases at J, leaving 14 bases unmatched. This CDR3 is built from 13 residues. CDR1 and CDR2 (germline): SEHNR, FQNEAQ (reference sequence). The CDR3 DNA sequence: TGTGCCAGCAGCCCAGGACAGGAACCCAGAAAATTTTTT. It is translated as CASSPGQEPRKFF.

This sequence joins TRBV7-2 and TRBJ2-7, with D maybe TRBD1 (5 bases). Germline loops: CDR1 SGHTA, CDR2 FQGNSA. The CDR3 runs 16 residues. Between the trimmed V and J ends, which lost 1 base and 2 bases, there was a span of 15 bases. The chain's CDR3 is CASSLGPPGFAYEQYF. The CDR3 coding sequence is TGTGCCAGCAGCTTAGGACCCCCAGGGTTCGCCTACGAGCAGTACTTC.

The chain has TRBV27 and TRBJ1-1, with D possibly matching TRBD1 (5 bases). V gave up 0 bases and J gave up 4 bases, with 12 bases separating them. The CDR3 totals 15 residues. Germline CDR1 is MNHEY and CDR2 is SMNVEV (reference sequence). The CDR3 DNA reads as TGTGCCAGCAGTTTATCTTCGGGGGGTTCCACTGAAGCTTTCTTT. Translating it yields CASSLSSGGSTEAFF.

This chain joins TRBV10-3 and TRBJ2-7; 8 bases agree with TRBD2. The junction had 11 bases not matched to a gene; V was cut back by 4 bases and J by 3 bases. Germline CDR1 is ENHRY and CDR2 is SYGVKD. The CDR3 spans 16 residues. The CDR3 protein is CAISGVFGTSNYEQYF. CDR3 DNA sequence: TGTGCCATCAGTGGGGTATTTGGGACTAGTAACTACGAGCAGTACTTC.

The rearrangement joins TRBV6-5 to TRBJ1-2; no firm D call. The germline CDR1 and CDR2 sequences are MNHEY and SVGAGI. The CDR3 runs 14 residues. V was pared by 10 bases and J by 0 bases, with 15 bases between. CDR3 loop: CATYGLKTNYGYTF. The DNA of the CDR3 is TGTGCCACCTACGGACTCAAGACTAACTATGGCTACACCTTC.

The genes are TRBV7-2 and TRBJ2-1; 9 bases line up with TRBD2. V shed 3 bases and J 2 bases; nucleotides not matched to a gene: 2. The CDR3 is made up of 15 amino acids. Looked up from germline, CDR1 is SGHTA and CDR2 is FQGNSA. The CDR3 region has the DNA TGTGCCAGCAGCTTTGCGGGAGGGACCTACAATGAGCAGTTCTTC. Protein: CASSFAGGTYNEQFF.

The CDR3 DNA sequence: TGTGCCAGCAGTGGCCACCACCGGGACAGGGGGGTTACTGAAGCTTTCTTT. The encoded protein is CASSGHHRDRGVTEAFF. The J gene is TRBJ1-1, the V gene TRBV25-1; 11 nucleotides agree with TRBD1. Looked up from germline, CDR1 is MGHDK and CDR2 is SYGVNS. The CDR3 spans 17 residues. V lost 4 bases to trimming and J lost 5 bases; unmatched junction nucleotides: 12.

This rearrangement joins TRBV4-3 to TRBJ2-7; possibly TRBD2 for D (5 bases). The V gene's germline CDR1 is LGHNA and CDR2 YSLEER. This CDR3 spans 13 amino acids. Trimming cost V 0 bases and J 6 bases, with 9 bases left between them. The CDR3 here is CASSQDPSGEQYF. CDR3 nucleotide sequence: TGCGCCAGCAGCCAAGACCCCAGCGGCGAGCAGTACTTC.

This rearrangement joins TRBV9 to TRBJ2-3; tentatively, D is TRBD2 (7 bases). Trimming pared 1 base from V and 1 base from J, leaving 10 bases between. This CDR3 region has 15 residues. Germline lookup yields CDR1 SGDLS and CDR2 YYNGEE. This CDR3 is CASSVQGRGTDTQYF. CDR3 nucleotides: TGTGCCAGCAGCGTACAGGGGAGGGGCACAGATACGCAGTATTTT.

DNA of the CDR3: TGTGCCACCAGCAGAGATCAAGGGGGTCGGGGGACCCAGTACTTC. Translated, it gives CATSRDQGGRGTQYF. V gene TRBV15 combines with J gene TRBJ2-5; TRBD1 might be the D (6 bases). Germline assignment: CDR1 LNHNV and CDR2 YYDKDF (reference sequence). With 0 bases removed from V and 7 bases from J, the gap between germline ends came to 15 bases. This CDR3 has 15 amino acids.

This clone occurred once. The J gene is TRBJ2-7, the V gene TRBV11-2; unclear D gene. In germline, CDR1 is SGHAT, CDR2 FQNNGV. The ends were cut back, 5 bases at V and 0 bases at J, with 11 bases in the middle. This CDR3 region has 14 residues. CDR3 DNA: TGTGCCAGCAGCCCTCAGGTGAACTCCTACGAGCAGTACTTC. Encoded protein: CASSPQVNSYEQYF.

V and J are TRBV30 and TRBJ1-3, with D hard to call. Trimming removed 4 bases at V and 3 bases at J, with 7 bases between. Germline V CDR1 and CDR2: GTSNPN, SVGIG (reference sequence). This CDR3 region has 12 residues. The CDR3 DNA reads TGTGCCTGGACCCAGTTTGGAAACACCATATATTTT. Residues: CAWTQFGNTIYF.

The chain has TRBV6-1 and TRBJ2-5; possibly TRBD2 for D (5 bases). The germline V gene encodes CDR1 MNHNS and CDR2 SASEGT. CDR3 length: 15 residues. The V and J ends lost 0 bases and 5 bases respectively, with 13 bases between them. CDR3: CASSEASGKMETQYF. CDR3 DNA sequence: TGTGCCAGCAGTGAAGCGTCGGGGAAAATGGAGACCCAGTACTTC.

V gene TRBV11-2 combines with J gene TRBJ2-7; a weak D match, TRBD1 (5 bases). The germline gives CDR1 SGHAT, CDR2 FQNNGV. V was clipped by 0 bases and J by 6 bases, with 18 bases between them. This CDR3 is 16 amino acids long. In nucleotides, the CDR3 is TGTGCCAGCAGCTTAGATCGCGGACACGTCCTCGGCGAGCAGTACTTC. Translating it yields CASSLDRGHVLGEQYF.